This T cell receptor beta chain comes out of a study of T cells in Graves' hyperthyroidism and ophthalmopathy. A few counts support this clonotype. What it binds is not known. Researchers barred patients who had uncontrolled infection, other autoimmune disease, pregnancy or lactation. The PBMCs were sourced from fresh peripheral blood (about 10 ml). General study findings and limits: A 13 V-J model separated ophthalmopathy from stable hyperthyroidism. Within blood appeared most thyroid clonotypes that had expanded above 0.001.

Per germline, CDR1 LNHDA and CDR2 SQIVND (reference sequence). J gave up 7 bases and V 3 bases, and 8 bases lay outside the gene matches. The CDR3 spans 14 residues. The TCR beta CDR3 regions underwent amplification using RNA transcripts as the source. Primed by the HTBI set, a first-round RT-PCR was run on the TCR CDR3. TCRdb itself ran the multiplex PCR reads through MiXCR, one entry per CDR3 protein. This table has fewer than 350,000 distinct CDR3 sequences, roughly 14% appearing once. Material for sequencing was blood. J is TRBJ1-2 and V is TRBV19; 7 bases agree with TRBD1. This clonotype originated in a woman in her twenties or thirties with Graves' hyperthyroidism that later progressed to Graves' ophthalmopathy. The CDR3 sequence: CASSITDRWGGYTF. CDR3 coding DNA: TGTGCCAGTAGTATTACGGACAGGTGGGGTGGCTACACCTTC.